This TCR beta chain originates from a study of blood T cell repertoires in COVID-19. Germline CDR1 LNHNV, CDR2 YYDKDF (reference sequence). The CDR3 has 14 amino acids. The V and J ends lost 4 bases and 4 bases, in that order; junction bases with no gene match: 7. Profiling relied on immunoSEQ multiplex PCR, and the TCRdb table lists in-frame clones only, not all of them. The sample contains about 74,000 clones, 80% to 95% of which appear only once. The sequenced material came from peripheral blood. This sequence joins TRBV15 and TRBJ2-7, with 7 bases identical to TRBD1. The sequence came from a man between 50 and 59 years old with COVID-19, enrolled during active disease. The CDR3 sequence: CATSTGTVAYEQYF. As DNA, the CDR3 is TGTGCCACCAGCACGGGGACAGTCGCGTACGAGCAGTACTTC. Full variable domain (remainder filled in from reference TRBV15 and TRBJ2-7): DAMVIQNPRYQVTQFGKPVTLSCSQTLNHNVMYWYQQKSSQAPKLLFHYYDKDFNNEADTPDNFQSRRPNTSFCFLDIRSPGLGDTAMYLCATSTGTVAYEQYFGPGTRLTVT.